This T cell receptor (beta chain) was recorded in a study of spatial heterogeneity in lung cancer. Findings and limits, study-wide: Blood showed ubiquitous tumor TCRs more often at resection than at routine follow-up.

The time point here: sample taken at primary tumor resection. A total of over 70 untreated early-stage non-small cell lung cancer patients served as donors. Material for sequencing was whole RNA from tumor, nontumor lung or frozen PBMC, left unsorted. V lost 7 bases and J 10 bases, leaving 17 bases between the germline ends. CDR3 length: 13 residues. Every cDNA TCR molecule received its own unique molecular identifier. Each CDR3 protein is one row after TCRdb ran MiXCR on the 5' RACE reads. The table records under 85,000 distinct CDR3 sequences, under 8.5% of them present only once. With regard to this clonotype: As yet, its antigen is unknown.

This chain links TRBV12-3 or TRBV12-4 with TRBJ2-1; D call uncertain. The sample here was PBMCs, taken at surgery. The TCR originated in a male donor with early-stage non-small cell lung cancer. CDR3 coding DNA: TGTGCCAGCACTGACCGTCCCAAGAGAGAGCAGTTCTTC. It codes for CASTDRPKREQFF.